This T cell receptor (beta chain) was obtained from a study of blood T cell repertoires in COVID-19. At the level of the study: COVID-19 samples collected from the United States, Italy and Spain covered acute and convalescent phases. PBMCs, B-cell-depleted T cells, or T cells were the source of the cDNA or gDNA that made up the material.

Authors' data handling: Reference gene primers were amplified, and this amplification served to estimate nucleated cell counts. Profiling relied on immunoSEQ multiplex PCR, and the TCRdb table lists in-frame clones only, not all of them. V and J calls and clone size are as listed in that table; D and trimming were resolved from the DNA. This sample has about 80,000 clones, with 80% found just once. V was cut by 0 bases and J by 6 bases, with 15 bases left in between. From germline, CDR1 is MNHNS and CDR2 SASEGT. This CDR3 is 15 amino acids long. The sequenced sample consisted of peripheral blood. This receptor was obtained from a woman aged 40-49 years with active or convalescent COVID-19. This chain joins TRBV6-1 and TRBJ2-7; D not certain. The CDR3 here is CASSEAVFLHGEQYF. The CDR3, as DNA: TGTGCCAGCAGTGAAGCCGTCTTCCTCCACGGCGAGCAGTACTTC.